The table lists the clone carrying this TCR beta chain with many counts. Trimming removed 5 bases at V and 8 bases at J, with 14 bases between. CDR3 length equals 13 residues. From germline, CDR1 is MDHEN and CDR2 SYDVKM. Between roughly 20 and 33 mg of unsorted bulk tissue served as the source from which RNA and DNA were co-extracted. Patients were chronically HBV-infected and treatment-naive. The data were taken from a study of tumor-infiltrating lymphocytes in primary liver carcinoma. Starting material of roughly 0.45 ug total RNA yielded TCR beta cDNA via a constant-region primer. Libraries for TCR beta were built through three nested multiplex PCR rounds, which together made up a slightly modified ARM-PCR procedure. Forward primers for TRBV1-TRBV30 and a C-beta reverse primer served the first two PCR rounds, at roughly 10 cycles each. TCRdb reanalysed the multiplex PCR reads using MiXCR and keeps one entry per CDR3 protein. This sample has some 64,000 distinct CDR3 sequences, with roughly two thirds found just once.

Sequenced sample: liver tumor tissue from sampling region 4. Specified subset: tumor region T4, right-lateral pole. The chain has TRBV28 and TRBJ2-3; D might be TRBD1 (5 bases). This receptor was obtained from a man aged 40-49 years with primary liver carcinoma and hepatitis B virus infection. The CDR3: CASSQGQFGTQYF. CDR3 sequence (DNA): TGTGCCAGCAGTCAGGGCCAGTTCGGTACGCAGTATTTT.